This T cell receptor (beta chain) was sequenced during a study of beta chain features in type 1 diabetes. Study-level results: The study found that naive, central memory and Treg TCRB repertoires appeared more similar in patients than in healthy donors. There was a moderate but significant shortening of TCRB CDR3s in all four CD4+ subsets of Type 1 diabetes patients.

This CDR3 has 11 amino acids. Germline loops: CDR1 DFQATT, CDR2 SNEGSKA (reference sequence). Staining for CD45RO/CCR7/CD25/CD127/CD95/CD27 allowed sorting of CD4+ naive, central memory, regulatory and stem cell-like memory cells. All of the isolated RNA was reverse transcribed, so expressed TCRB transcripts were sequenced. The average read count of naive, central memory and regulatory T cell samples was a few million. Assay used: immunoSEQ multiplex PCR; TCRdb lists only in-frame clones, some missing. The table shows hundreds of thousands of clones, with approximately 9.9% occurring only once. With respect to this clone: Its antigen is currently unknown. One end of the junction varies from germline; a read error may be responsible.

V and J are TRBV20-1 and TRBJ2-7, with 7 bases lining up with TRBD1. This receptor was taken from a woman between 25 and 40 years old in good health. Sequencing was performed on naive CD4+ T cells from blood. The CDR3 coding sequence is TGCAGTGCCAATGACAGGGCGGAAGTCCCCTTC. This translates into CSANDRAEVPF.